This T cell receptor (beta chain) derives from a study of T cell responses to AZD1222 COVID-19 vaccine. A remark on this clone: Its cognate antigen is unknown.

The study, taken as a whole, reports: In a largely white British group with more females than males, clonal diversity was possibly underestimated. Unmutated variant regions are reportedly the target of nearly half of TCRs that are spike-specific.

CDR1 is SGHRS, CDR2 YFSETQ, per germline. Trimming stripped 0 bases from V and 3 bases from J, with 6 bases between. The CDR3 length is 13 residues. The assay was immunoSEQ multiplex PCR, and TCRdb's table has in-frame clones only and misses some. The sample holds 140,000 to 150,000 clones, roughly 85% seen once. The TCR sequence derives from an adult in good health. The sample here was peripheral blood, taken on day 0 of AZD1222 vaccination. This chain connects TRBV5-1 to TRBJ1-2; D is ambiguous. The CDR3 region is CASSLERDYGYTF. CDR3 DNA sequence: TGCGCCAGCAGCTTGGAACGGGACTATGGCTACACCTTC.